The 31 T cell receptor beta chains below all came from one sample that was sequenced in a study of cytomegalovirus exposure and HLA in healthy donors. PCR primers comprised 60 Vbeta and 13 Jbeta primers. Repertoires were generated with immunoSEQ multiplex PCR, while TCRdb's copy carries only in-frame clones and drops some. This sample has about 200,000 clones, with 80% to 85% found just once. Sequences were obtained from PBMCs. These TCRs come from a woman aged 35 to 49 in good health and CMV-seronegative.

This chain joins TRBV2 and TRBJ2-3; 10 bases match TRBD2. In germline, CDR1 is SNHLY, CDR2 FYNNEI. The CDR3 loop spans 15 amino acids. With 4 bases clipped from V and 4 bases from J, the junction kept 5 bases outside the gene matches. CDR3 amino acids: CASSVLAGVADTQYF. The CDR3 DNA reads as TGTGCCAGCAGTGTTCTAGCGGGAGTAGCAGATACGCAGTATTTT.

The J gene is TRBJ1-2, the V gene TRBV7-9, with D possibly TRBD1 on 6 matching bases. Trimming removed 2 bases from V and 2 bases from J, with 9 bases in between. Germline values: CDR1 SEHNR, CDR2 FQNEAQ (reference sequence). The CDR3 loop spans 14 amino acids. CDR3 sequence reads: CASSLQGTNYGYTF. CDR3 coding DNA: TGTGCCAGCAGCTTACAGGGGACCAACTATGGCTACACCTTC.

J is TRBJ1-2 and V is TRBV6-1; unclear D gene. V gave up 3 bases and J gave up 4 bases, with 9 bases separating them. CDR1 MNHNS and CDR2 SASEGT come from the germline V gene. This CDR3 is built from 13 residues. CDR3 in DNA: TGTGCCAGCAGTGATACGGTCGGCTATGGCTACACCTTC. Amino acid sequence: CASSDTVGYGYTF.

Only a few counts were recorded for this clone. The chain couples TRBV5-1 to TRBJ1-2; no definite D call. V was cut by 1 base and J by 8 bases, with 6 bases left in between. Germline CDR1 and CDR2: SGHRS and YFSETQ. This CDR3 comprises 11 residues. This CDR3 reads CASSLNGGYTF. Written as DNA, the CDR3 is TGCGCCAGCAGCTTGAACGGGGGCTACACCTTC.

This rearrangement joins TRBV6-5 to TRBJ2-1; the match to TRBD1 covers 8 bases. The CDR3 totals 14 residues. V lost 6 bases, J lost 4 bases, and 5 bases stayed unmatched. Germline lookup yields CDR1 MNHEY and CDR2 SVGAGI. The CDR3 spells CASSRGQGYNEQFF. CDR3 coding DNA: TGTGCCAGCAGCCGCGGACAGGGATACAATGAGCAGTTCTTC.

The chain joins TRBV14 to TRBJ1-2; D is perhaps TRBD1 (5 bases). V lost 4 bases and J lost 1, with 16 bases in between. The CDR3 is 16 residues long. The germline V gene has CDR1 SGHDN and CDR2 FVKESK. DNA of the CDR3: TGTGCCAGCAGCCCTAAACAGGTCTCCTTTAACTATGGCTACACCTTC. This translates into CASSPKQVSFNYGYTF.

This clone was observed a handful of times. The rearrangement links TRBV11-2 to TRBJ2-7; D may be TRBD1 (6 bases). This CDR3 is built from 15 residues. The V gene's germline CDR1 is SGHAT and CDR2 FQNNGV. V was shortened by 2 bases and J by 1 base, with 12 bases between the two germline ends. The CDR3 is CASSLSTGRSYEQYF. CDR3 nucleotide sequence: TGTGCCAGCAGCTTATCTACAGGGCGTTCCTACGAGCAGTACTTC.

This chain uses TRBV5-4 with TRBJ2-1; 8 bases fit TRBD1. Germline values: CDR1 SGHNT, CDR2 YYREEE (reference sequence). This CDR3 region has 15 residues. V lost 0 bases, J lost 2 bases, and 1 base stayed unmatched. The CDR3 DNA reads TGTGCCAGCAGCTTGGGACAGGGGCCCTACAATGAGCAGTTCTTC. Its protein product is CASSLGQGPYNEQFF.

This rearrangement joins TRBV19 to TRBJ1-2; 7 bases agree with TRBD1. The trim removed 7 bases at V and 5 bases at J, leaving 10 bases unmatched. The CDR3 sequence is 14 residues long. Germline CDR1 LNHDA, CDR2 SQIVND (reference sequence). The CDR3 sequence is CASTVGTVAYGYTF. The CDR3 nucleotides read TGTGCCAGTACCGTTGGGACAGTTGCGTATGGCTACACCTTC.

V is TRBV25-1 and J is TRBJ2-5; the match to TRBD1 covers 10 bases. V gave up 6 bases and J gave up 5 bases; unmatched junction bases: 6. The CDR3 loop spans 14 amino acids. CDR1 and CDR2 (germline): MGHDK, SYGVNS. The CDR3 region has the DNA TGTGCCAGCAGCTCGACAGGGGGCGGTGAGACCCAGTACTTC. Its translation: CASSSTGGGETQYF.

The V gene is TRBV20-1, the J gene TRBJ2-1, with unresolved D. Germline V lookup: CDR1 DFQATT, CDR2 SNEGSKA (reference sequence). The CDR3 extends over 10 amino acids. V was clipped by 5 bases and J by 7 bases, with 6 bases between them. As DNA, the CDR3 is TGCAGTGCTTCGTTGAATGAGCAGTTCTTC. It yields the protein CSASLNEQFF.

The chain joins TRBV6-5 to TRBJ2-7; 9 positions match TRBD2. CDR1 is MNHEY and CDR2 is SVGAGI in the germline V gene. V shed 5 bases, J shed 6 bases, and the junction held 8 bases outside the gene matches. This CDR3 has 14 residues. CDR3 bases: TGTGCCAGCAGTAAGGGACTAGCTTCGGGCGAGCAGTACTTC. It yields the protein CASSKGLASGEQYF.

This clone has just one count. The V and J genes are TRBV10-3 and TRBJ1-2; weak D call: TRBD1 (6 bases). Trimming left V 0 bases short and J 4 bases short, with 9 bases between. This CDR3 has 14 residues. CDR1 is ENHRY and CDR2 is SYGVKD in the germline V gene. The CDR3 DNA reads TGTGCCATCAGTGAGTCTCAGGGGATCTATGGCTACACCTTC. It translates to CAISESQGIYGYTF.

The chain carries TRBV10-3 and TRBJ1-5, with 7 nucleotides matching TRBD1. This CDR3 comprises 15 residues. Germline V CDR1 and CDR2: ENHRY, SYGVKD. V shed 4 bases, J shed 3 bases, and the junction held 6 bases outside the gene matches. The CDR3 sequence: CAISAGTANNQPQHF. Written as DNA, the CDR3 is TGTGCCATCAGTGCTGGGACAGCTAACAATCAGCCCCAGCATTTT.

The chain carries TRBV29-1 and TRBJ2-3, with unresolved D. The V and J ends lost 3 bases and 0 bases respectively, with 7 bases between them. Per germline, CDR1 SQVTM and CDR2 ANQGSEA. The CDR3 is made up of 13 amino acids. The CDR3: CSVDPRSTDTQYF. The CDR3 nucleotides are TGCAGCGTTGATCCCAGGAGCACAGATACGCAGTATTTT.

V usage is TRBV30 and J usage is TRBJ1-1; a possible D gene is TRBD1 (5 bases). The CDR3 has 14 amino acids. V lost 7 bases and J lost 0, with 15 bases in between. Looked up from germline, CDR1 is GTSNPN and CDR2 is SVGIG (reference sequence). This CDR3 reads CAFKQANLNTEAFF. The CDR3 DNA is TGTGCCTTTAAACAGGCGAACCTGAACACTGAAGCTTTCTTT.

As DNA, the CDR3 is TGTGCCAGCAGTCTAGTACCTCAGATTAACACCGGGGAGCTGTTTTTT. Protein sequence: CASSLVPQINTGELFF. The chain recombines TRBV7-2 with TRBJ2-2; no reliable D call. Germline V lookup: CDR1 SGHTA, CDR2 FQGNSA. Trimming removed 6 bases at V and 2 bases at J, with 16 bases between. CDR3 length equals 16 residues.

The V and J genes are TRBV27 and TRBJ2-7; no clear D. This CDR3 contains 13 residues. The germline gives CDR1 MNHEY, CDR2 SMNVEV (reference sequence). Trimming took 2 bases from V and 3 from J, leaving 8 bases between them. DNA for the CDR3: TGTGCCAGCAGTTTAACAGAGAACTACGAGCAGTACTTC. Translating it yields CASSLTENYEQYF.

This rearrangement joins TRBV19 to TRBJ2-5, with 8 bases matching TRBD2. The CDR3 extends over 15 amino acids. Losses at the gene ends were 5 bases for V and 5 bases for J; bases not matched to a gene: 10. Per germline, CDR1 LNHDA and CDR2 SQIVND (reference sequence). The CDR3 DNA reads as TGTGCCAGTAGTGTTACGGGGGGGCTGAGGGAGACCCAGTACTTC. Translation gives CASSVTGGLRETQYF.

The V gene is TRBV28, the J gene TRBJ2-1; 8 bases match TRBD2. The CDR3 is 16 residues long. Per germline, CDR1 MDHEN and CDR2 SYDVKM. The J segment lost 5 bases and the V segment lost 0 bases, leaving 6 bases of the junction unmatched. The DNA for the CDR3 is TGTGCCAGCAGTTTATGGGGACTAGGGAGAAACAATGAGCAGTTCTTC. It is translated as CASSLWGLGRNNEQFF.

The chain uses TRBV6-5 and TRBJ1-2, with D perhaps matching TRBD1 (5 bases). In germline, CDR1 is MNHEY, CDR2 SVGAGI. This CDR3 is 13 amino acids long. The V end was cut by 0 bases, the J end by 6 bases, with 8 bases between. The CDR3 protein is CASSYSGGDGYTF. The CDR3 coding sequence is TGTGCCAGCAGTTACTCCGGGGGAGATGGCTACACCTTC.

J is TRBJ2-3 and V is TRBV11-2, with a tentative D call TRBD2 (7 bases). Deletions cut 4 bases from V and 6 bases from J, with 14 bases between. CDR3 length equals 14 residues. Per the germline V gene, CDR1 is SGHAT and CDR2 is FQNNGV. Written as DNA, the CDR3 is TGTGCCAGCAGCTCGGGGGGAAGGGGGGATACGCAGTATTTT. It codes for CASSSGGRGDTQYF.

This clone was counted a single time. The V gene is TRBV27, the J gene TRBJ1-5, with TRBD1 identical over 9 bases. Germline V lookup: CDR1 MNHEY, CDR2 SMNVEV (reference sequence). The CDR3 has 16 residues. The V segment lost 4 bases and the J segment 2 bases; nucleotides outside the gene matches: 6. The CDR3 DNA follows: TGTGCCAGCAGTTCCCGGGACAGGGCGGGCAATCAGCCCCAGCATTTT. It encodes CASSSRDRAGNQPQHF.

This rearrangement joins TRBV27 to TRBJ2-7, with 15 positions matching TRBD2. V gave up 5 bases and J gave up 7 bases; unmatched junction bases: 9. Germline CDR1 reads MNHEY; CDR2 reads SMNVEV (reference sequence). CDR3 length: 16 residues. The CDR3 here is CASSPGLAGGPMEQYF. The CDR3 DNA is TGTGCCAGCAGTCCAGGACTAGCGGGAGGGCCCATGGAGCAGTACTTC.

CDR3 region: CAWGPGGSGNTIYF. Here the CDR3 DNA reads TGTGCCTGGGGACCGGGGGGCTCTGGAAACACCATATATTTT. The chain combines TRBV30 with TRBJ1-3; tentatively, D is TRBD1 (5 bases). V lost 5 bases and J lost 0, with 11 bases in between. CDR1 and CDR2 (germline): GTSNPN, SVGIG (reference sequence). The CDR3 extends over 14 amino acids. Supplemented by reference TRBV30 and TRBJ1-3, the full variable domain reads SQTIHQWPATLVQPVGSPLSLECTVEGTSNPNLYWYRQAAGRGLQLLFYSVGIGQISSEVPQNLSASRPQDRQFILSSKKLLLSDSGFYLCAWGPGGSGNTIYFGEGSWLTVV.

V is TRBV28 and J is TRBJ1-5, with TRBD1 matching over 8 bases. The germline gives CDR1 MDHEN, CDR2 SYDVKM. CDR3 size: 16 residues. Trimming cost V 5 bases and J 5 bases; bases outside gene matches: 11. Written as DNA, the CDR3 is TGTGCCAGCAGTCAGACCCGGCAGGGGGCCTATCAGCCCCAGCATTTT. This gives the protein CASSQTRQGAYQPQHF.

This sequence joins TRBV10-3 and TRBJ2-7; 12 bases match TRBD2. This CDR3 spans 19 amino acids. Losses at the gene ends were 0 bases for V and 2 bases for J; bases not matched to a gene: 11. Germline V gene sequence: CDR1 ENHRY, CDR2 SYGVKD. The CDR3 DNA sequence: TGTGCCATCAGTGAGTCTGTGACTAGCGGGAGTAAAGCCCCCTACGAGCAGTACTTC. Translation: CAISESVTSGSKAPYEQYF.

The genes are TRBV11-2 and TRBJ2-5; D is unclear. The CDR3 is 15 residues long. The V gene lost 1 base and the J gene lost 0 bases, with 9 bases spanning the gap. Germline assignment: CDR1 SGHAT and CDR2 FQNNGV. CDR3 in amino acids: CASSLGHSYQETQYF. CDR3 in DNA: TGTGCCAGCAGCTTAGGACACTCGTACCAAGAGACCCAGTACTTC.

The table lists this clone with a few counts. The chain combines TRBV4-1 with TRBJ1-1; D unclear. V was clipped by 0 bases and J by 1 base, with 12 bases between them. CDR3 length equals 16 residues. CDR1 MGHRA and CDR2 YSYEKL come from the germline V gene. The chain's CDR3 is CASSQDSFLGNTEAFF. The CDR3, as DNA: TGCGCCAGCAGCCAAGATAGTTTCCTAGGGAACACTGAAGCTTTCTTT.

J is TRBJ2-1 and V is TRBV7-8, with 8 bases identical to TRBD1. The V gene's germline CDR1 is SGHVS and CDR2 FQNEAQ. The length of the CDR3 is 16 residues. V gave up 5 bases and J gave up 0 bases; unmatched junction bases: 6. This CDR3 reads CASSKTGESSYNEQFF. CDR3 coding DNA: TGTGCCAGCAGCAAGACAGGGGAGAGCTCCTACAATGAGCAGTTCTTC. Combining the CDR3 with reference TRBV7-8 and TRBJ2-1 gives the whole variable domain GAGVSQSPRYKVAKRGQDVALRCDPISGHVSLFWYQQALGQGPEFLTYFQNEAQLDKSGLPSDRFFAERPEGSVSTLKIQRTQQEDSAVYLCASSKTGESSYNEQFFGPGTRLTVL.

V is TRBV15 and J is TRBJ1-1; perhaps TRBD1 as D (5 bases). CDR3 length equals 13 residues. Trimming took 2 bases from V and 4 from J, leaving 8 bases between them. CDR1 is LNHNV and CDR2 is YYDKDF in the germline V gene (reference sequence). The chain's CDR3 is CATSRQGSTEAFF. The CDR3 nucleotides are TGTGCCACCAGCAGACAGGGTAGCACTGAAGCTTTCTTT. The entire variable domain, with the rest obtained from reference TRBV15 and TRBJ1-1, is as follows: DAMVIQNPRYQVTQFGKPVTLSCSQTLNHNVMYWYQQKSSQAPKLLFHYYDKDFNNEADTPDNFQSRRPNTSFCFLDIRSPGLGDTAMYLCATSRQGSTEAFFGQGTRLTVV.